This T cell receptor (beta chain) was documented in a study of shared clonotypes between healthy human individuals. Across several immunoSEQ plates, the genomic DNA of each subset was split evenly. It was about 180 ng DNA, about 30,000 T cell genomes, that sorted-subset replicate PCRs used. Libraries were prepared by immunoSEQ multiplex PCR; TCRdb keeps only in-frame clonotypes and omits some of them. The sample holds about 2 million clones, roughly 94% seen once. V was shortened by 5 bases and J by 4 bases, with 18 bases between the two germline ends. The V gene's germline CDR1 is SQVTM and CDR2 ANQGSEA. This CDR3 is built from 14 residues. Naive CD8 cells lacked CD45RO and underwent positive selection for CCR7, leaving out terminally differentiated effector memory CD45RA+ cells.

V gene TRBV29-1 combines with J gene TRBJ2-7; TRBD1 is a possible D gene (7 bases). What was sequenced was naive CD8+ T cells sorted from blood. This receptor was obtained from a man aged 18 to 35 in good health. CDR3 coding DNA: TGCAGCGTTCGGGACGCAGGGGGGCCATACGAGCAGTACTTC. It translates to CSVRDAGGPYEQYF.